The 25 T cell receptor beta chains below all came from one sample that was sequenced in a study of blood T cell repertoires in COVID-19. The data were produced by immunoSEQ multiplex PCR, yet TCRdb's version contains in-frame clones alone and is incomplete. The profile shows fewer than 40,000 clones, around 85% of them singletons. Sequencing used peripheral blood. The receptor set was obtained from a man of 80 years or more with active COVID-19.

Here the CDR3 DNA reads TGTGCCAGCTCATCCCTGACCAGCGCTGATACGCAGTATTTT. As protein: CASSSLTSADTQYF. V usage is TRBV18 and J usage is TRBJ2-3; D is unresolved. V was trimmed by 5 bases and J by 6 bases, leaving 15 bases between them. This CDR3 is 14 amino acids long. CDR1 and CDR2 (germline): KGHSH, LQKENI.

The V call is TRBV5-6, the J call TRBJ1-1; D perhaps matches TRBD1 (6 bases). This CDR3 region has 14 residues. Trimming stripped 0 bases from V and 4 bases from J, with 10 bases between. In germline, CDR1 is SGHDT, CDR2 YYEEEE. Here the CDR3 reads CASSLGPGATEAFF. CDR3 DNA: TGTGCCAGCAGCTTGGGGCCAGGGGCCACTGAAGCTTTCTTT.

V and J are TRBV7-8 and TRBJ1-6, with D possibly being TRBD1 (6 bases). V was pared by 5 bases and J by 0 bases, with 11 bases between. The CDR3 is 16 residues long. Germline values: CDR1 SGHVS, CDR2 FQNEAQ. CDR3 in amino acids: CASSPRQVSYNSPLHF. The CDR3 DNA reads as TGTGCCAGCAGCCCCCGACAGGTCTCCTATAATTCACCCCTCCACTTT.

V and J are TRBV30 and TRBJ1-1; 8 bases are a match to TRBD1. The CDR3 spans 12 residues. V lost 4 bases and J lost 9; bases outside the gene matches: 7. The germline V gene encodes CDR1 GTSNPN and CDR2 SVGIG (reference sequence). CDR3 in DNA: TGTGCCTGGACCGAAAGGACAGGGAAAGCTTTCTTT. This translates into CAWTERTGKAFF.

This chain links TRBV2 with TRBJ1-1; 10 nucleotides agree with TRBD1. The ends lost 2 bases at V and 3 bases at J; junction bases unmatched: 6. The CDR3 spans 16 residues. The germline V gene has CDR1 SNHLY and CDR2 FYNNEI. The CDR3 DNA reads TGTGCCAGCAGTGAAAGGAGGACAGGGGGATACACTGAAGCTTTCTTT. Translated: CASSERRTGGYTEAFF.

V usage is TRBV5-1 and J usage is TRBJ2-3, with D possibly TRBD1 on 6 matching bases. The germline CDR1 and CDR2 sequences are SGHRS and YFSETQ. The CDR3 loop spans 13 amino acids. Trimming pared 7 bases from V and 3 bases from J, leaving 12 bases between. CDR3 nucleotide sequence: TGCGCCAGCTTTCTAGGGGGAACAGATACGCAGTATTTT. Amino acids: CASFLGGTDTQYF.

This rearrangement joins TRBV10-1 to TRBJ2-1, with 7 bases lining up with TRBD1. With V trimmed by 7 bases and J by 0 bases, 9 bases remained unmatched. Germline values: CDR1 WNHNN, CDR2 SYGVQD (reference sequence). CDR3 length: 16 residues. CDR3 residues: CASTPDRTSSYNEQFF. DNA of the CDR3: TGCGCCAGCACCCCGGACAGGACAAGCTCCTACAATGAGCAGTTCTTC.

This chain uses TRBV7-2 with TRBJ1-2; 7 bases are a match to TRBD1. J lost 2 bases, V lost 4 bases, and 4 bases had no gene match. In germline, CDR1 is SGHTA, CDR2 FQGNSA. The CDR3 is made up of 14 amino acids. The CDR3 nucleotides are TGTGCCAGCAGCTGGGACAGTTCAAACTATGGCTACACCTTC. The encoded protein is CASSWDSSNYGYTF.

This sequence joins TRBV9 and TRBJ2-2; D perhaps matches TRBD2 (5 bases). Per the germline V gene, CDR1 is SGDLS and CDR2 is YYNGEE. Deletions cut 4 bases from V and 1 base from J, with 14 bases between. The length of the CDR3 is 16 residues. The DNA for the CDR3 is TGTGCCAGCAGCCCCCCGGAGCGGATGAACACCGGGGAGCTGTTTTTT. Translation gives CASSPPERMNTGELFF.

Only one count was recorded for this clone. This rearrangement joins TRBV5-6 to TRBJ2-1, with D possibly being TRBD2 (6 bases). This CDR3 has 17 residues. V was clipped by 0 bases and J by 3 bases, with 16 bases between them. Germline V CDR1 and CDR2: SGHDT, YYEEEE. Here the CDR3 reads CASSLVVGGVGYNEQFF. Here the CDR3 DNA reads TGTGCCAGCAGCTTGGTTGTCGGGGGAGTAGGCTACAATGAGCAGTTCTTC.

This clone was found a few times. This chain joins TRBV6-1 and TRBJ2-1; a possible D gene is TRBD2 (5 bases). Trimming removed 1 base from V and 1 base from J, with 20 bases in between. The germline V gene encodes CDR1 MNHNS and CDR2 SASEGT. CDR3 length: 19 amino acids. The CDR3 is CASSEGYLALAPSYNEQFF. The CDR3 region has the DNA TGTGCCAGCAGTGAAGGGTATTTGGCCCTAGCCCCATCCTACAATGAGCAGTTCTTC.

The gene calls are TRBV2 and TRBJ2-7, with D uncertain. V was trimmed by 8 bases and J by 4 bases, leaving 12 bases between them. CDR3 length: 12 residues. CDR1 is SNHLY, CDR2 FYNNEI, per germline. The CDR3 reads CASDSFLYEQYF. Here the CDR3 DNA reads TGTGCCAGCGACTCCTTTTTGTACGAGCAGTACTTC.

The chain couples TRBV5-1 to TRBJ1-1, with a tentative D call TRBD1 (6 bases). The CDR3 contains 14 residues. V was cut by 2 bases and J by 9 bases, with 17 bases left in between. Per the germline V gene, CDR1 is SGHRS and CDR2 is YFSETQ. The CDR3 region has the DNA TGCGCCAGCAGCTTCTCCACAGGGTACCTACAAGCTTTCTTT. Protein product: CASSFSTGYLQAFF.

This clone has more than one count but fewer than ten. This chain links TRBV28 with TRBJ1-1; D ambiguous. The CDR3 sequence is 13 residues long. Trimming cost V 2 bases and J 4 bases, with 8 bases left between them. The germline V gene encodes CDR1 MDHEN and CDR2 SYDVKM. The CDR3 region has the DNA TGTGCCAGCAGTTTAGGTTCGCGCACTGAAGCTTTCTTT. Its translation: CASSLGSRTEAFF.

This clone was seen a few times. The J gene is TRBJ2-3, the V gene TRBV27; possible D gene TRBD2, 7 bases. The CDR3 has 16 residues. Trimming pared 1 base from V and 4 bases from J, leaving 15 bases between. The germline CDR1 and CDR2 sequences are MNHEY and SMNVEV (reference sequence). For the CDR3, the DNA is TGTGCCAGCAGTTTATATCGGGCGGGGGCCTCAGATACGCAGTATTTT. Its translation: CASSLYRAGASDTQYF.

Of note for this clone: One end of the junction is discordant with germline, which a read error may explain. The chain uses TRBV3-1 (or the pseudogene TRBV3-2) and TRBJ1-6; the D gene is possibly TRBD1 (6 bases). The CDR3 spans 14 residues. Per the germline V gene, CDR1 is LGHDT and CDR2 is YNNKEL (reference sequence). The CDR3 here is CASSQGHKNSPLHF. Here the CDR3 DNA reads TGTGCCAGCAGCCAGGGACACAAGAATTCGCCCCTCCACTTT.

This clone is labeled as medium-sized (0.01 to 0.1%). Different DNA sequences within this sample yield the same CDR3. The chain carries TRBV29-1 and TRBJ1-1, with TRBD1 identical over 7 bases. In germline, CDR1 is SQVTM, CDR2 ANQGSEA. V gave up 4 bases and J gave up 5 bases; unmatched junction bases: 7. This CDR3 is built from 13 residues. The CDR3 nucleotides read TGCAGCGTTGGCGACAGGGCAGGGACTGAAGCTTTCTTT. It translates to CSVGDRAGTEAFF.

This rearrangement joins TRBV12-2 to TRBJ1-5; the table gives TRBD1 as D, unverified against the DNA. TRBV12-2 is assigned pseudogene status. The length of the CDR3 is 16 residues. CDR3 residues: CASRKPTGEKDQPQHF. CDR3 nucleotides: TGTGCAAGTCGCAAACCGACAGGGGAAAAGGATCAGCCCCAGCATTTT.

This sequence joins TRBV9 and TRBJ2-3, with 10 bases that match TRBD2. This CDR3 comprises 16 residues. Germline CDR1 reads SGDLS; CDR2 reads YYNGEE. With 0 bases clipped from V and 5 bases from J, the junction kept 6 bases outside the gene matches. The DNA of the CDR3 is TGTGCCAGCAGCGTAGAAGCTAGCGGGGGCTTAGATACGCAGTATTTT. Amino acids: CASSVEASGGLDTQYF.

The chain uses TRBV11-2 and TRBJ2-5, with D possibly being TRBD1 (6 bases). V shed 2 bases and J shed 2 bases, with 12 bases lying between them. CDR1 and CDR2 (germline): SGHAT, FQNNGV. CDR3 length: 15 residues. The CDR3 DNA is TGTGCCAGCAGCTTACGTGGGACATTGCAAGAGACCCAGTACTTC. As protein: CASSLRGTLQETQYF.

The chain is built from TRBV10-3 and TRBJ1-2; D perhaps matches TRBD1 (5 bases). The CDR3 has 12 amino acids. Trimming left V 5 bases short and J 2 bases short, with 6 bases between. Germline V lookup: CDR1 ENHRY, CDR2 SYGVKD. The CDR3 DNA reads TGTGCCATCAGTCGGACAAACTATGGCTACACCTTC. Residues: CAISRTNYGYTF.

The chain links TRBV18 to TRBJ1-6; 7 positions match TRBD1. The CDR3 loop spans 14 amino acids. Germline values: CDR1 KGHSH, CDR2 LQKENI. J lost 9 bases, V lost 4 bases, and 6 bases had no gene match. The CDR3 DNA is TGTGCCAGCTCACGACAGGGAGTTTCTTCACCCCTCCACTTT. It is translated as CASSRQGVSSPLHF.

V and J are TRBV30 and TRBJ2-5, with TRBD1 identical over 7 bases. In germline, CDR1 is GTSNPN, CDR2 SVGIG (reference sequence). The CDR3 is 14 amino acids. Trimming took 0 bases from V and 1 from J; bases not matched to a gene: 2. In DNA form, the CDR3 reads TGTGCCTGGAGTGTAGGGGGCACCCAAGAGACCCAGTACTTC. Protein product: CAWSVGGTQETQYF.

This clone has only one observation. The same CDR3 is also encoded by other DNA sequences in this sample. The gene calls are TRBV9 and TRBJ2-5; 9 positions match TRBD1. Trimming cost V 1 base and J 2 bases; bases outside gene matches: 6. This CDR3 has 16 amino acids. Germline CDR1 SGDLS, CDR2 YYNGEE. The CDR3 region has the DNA TGTGCCAGCAGCGTAACCGGGACAGGGTTTCAAGAGACCCAGTACTTC. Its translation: CASSVTGTGFQETQYF.

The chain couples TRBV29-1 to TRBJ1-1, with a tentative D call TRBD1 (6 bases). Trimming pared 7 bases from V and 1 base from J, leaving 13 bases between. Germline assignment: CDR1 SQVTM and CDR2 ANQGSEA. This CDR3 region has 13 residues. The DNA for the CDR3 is TGCAGCGGGGTGACAGGAGGGAACACTGAAGCTTTCTTT. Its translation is CSGVTGGNTEAFF.